The entry that follows covers one T cell receptor (beta chain) sequence. The record originates from a study of blood T cells in healthy people across ages. The second PCR ran roughly 6 to 11 cycles with a sample-barcoded 5' primer and J-beta primers. TCRdb reprocessed the 5' RACE reads with MiXCR, giving one entry per CDR3 protein. The data contain 920,000 or so distinct CDR3 sequences, more than 40% of them singletons. V trimming: 7 bases; J trimming: 4 bases; junction bases outside the gene matches: 15. Germline V gene lookup returns CDR1 WNHNN and CDR2 SYGVQD (reference sequence). This CDR3 is built from 17 residues.

The rearrangement joins TRBV10-1 to TRBJ2-7; the match to TRBD2 covers 11 bases. The sample comprised blood. The origin of this receptor is a woman aged 55-70 years in good health. The chain's CDR3 is CASKRTSGPSILYEQYF. The CDR3 DNA reads TGCGCCAGCAAGCGGACTAGCGGGCCTTCTATACTTTACGAGCAGTACTTC.